These T cell receptor beta chains were read from a single sample in a study of OX40 agonist ivuxolimab in advanced cancers. TCRdb's copy holds only in-frame clones and misses some; the assay was immunoSEQ multiplex PCR. The profile shows approximately 89,000 clones, approximately 91% of them singletons. Sequencing was performed on CD4+ or CD8+ T cells sorted from blood, taken in a trial of the OX40 agonist ivuxolimab. All receptors come from an adult with an advanced solid tumor such as melanoma, head and neck, liver or kidney cancer. Each CDR3 is given with its conserved first and last residue. Each record gives: J gene, clone size, CDR3 length, D gene, V gene, CDR3 DNA, CDR3 protein. A D gene is named only where the DNA matches it firmly. Clone size is shown for a subset of rows, as once, few, many or a class of expanded clone.

J gene: TRBJ2-1
clone size: NA
CDR3 length: 13
D gene: NA
V gene: TRBV10-3
CDR3 DNA: TGTGCCATCAGTGCTTACAGGGAGAATGAGCAGTTCTTC
CDR3 protein: CAISAYRENEQFF

J gene: TRBJ2-7
clone size: NA
CDR3 length: 15
D gene: NA
V gene: TRBV2
CDR3 DNA: TGTGCCAGCAGTCTTCAGGAGGGAGTCTCCTACGAGCAGTACTTC
CDR3 protein: CASSLQEGVSYEQYF

J gene: TRBJ2-6
clone size: NA
CDR3 length: 16
D gene: NA
V gene: TRBV5-1
CDR3 DNA: TGCGCCAGCAGCATCGCCGGTGGGGCTGGGGCCAACGTCCTGACTTTC
CDR3 protein: CASSIAGGAGANVLTF

J gene: TRBJ2-1
clone size: NA
CDR3 length: 13
D gene: NA
V gene: TRBV7-8
CDR3 DNA: TGTGCCAGCAGCTTAGGGGGGTCTAATGAGCAGTTCTTC
CDR3 protein: CASSLGGSNEQFF

J gene: TRBJ1-2
clone size: once
CDR3 length: 13
D gene: NA
V gene: TRBV6-1
CDR3 DNA: TGTGCCAGCAGGGTCCCTCCGGACTATGGCTACACCTTC
CDR3 protein: CASRVPPDYGYTF

J gene: TRBJ1-5
clone size: NA
CDR3 length: 17
D gene: TRBD1
V gene: TRBV27
CDR3 DNA: TGTGCCAGCAGTACCAACTACCGGGACAGAAGCAATCAGCCCCAGCATTTT
CDR3 protein: CASSTNYRDRSNQPQHF

J gene: TRBJ2-5
clone size: NA
CDR3 length: 16
D gene: TRBD2
V gene: TRBV7-6
CDR3 DNA: TGTGCCAGCAGCTTAGGAGCGGGGGGTATCCAAGAGACCCAGTACTTC
CDR3 protein: CASSLGAGGIQETQYF

J gene: TRBJ1-4
clone size: once
CDR3 length: 16
D gene: NA
V gene: TRBV5-1
CDR3 DNA: TGCGCCAGCAGCCTAGGCGGGGGGACTGCTAATGAAAAACTGTTTTTT
CDR3 protein: CASSLGGGTANEKLFF

J gene: TRBJ2-5
clone size: NA
CDR3 length: 13
D gene: NA
V gene: TRBV7-9
CDR3 DNA: TGTGCCAGCAGCCCAGGAGGGGAAGAGACCCAGTACTTC
CDR3 protein: CASSPGGEETQYF

J gene: TRBJ2-1
clone size: NA
CDR3 length: 12
D gene: NA
V gene: TRBV7-2
CDR3 DNA: TGTGCCAGCAGCTTAGCAGCGAATGAGCAGTTCTTC
CDR3 protein: CASSLAANEQFF

J gene: TRBJ1-1
clone size: NA
CDR3 length: 11
D gene: NA
V gene: TRBV20-1
CDR3 DNA: TGCAGTGCTAGAGAGAACACTGAAGCTTTCTTT
CDR3 protein: CSARENTEAFF

J gene: TRBJ2-7
clone size: NA
CDR3 length: 15
D gene: NA
V gene: TRBV9
CDR3 DNA: TGTGCCAGCAGCCCTGGACACTCGGGGTCCTACGAGCAGTACTTC
CDR3 protein: CASSPGHSGSYEQYF

J gene: TRBJ2-1
clone size: NA
CDR3 length: 15
D gene: NA
V gene: TRBV5-4
CDR3 DNA: TGTGCCAGCAGGGGGGGCCTAGCGCTGTACAATGAGCAGTTCTTC
CDR3 protein: CASRGGLALYNEQFF

J gene: TRBJ2-2
clone size: NA
CDR3 length: 16
D gene: TRBD2
V gene: TRBV7-9
CDR3 DNA: TGTGCCAGCAGCCCAGCGGGAACCCCGAACACCGGGGAGCTGTTTTTT
CDR3 protein: CASSPAGTPNTGELFF

J gene: TRBJ1-5
clone size: NA
CDR3 length: 16
D gene: TRBD1
V gene: TRBV9
CDR3 DNA: TGTGCCAGCAGCGAGGGAGGGGGACAGACTAATCAGCCCCAGCATTTT
CDR3 protein: CASSEGGGQTNQPQHF

J gene: TRBJ2-1
clone size: NA
CDR3 length: 15
D gene: NA
V gene: TRBV7-2
CDR3 DNA: TGTGCCAGCAGCTTTGCAGGGCTAGCGACGAATGAGCAGTTCTTC
CDR3 protein: CASSFAGLATNEQFF

J gene: TRBJ1-2
clone size: NA
CDR3 length: 15
D gene: TRBD1
V gene: TRBV5-6
CDR3 DNA: TGTGCCAGCAGGCAGCAGGACAGGGTCACCTATGGCTACACCTTC
CDR3 protein: CASRQQDRVTYGYTF

J gene: TRBJ2-3
clone size: NA
CDR3 length: 17
D gene: TRBD2
V gene: TRBV11-2
CDR3 DNA: TGTGCCAGCAGCCAAAAGTCGACTACTAGCGTCAGAGATACGCAGTATTTT
CDR3 protein: CASSQKSTTSVRDTQYF

J gene: TRBJ2-3
clone size: NA
CDR3 length: 12
D gene: NA
V gene: TRBV5-1
CDR3 DNA: TGCGCCAGCAGCACCGAAGGAGATACGCAGTATTTT
CDR3 protein: CASSTEGDTQYF

J gene: TRBJ1-1
clone size: few
CDR3 length: 14
D gene: NA
V gene: TRBV28
CDR3 DNA: TGTGCCAGCTTTGAATTGGGGAGGGACACTGAAGCTTTCTTT
CDR3 protein: CASFELGRDTEAFF

J gene: TRBJ2-4
clone size: NA
CDR3 length: 18
D gene: TRBD1
V gene: TRBV7-9
CDR3 DNA: TGTGCCAGCAGCCCGGCGACCTTACAGGGGGTAGCCAAAAACATTCAGTACTTC
CDR3 protein: CASSPATLQGVAKNIQYF

J gene: TRBJ2-7
clone size: once
CDR3 length: 15
D gene: NA
V gene: TRBV11-2
CDR3 DNA: TGTGCCAGCAGCGTTCGACTGGGCCCGGGAGACGAGCAGTACTTC
CDR3 protein: CASSVRLGPGDEQYF

J gene: TRBJ1-4
clone size: once
CDR3 length: 14
D gene: NA
V gene: TRBV6-6
CDR3 DNA: TGTGCCAGCAGCCGCTGGCCAACTAATGAAAAACTGTTTTTT
CDR3 protein: CASSRWPTNEKLFF

J gene: TRBJ2-7
clone size: NA
CDR3 length: 16
D gene: NA
V gene: TRBV5-1
CDR3 DNA: TGCGCCAGCAGCTTGGGTCTCGGGGTCGACCGTTACGAGCAGTACTTC
CDR3 protein: CASSLGLGVDRYEQYF

J gene: TRBJ2-6
clone size: NA
CDR3 length: 17
D gene: NA
V gene: TRBV9
CDR3 DNA: TGTGCCAGCAGCGTTGCCCCTCCAGGGTCTGGGGCCAACGTCCTGACTTTC
CDR3 protein: CASSVAPPGSGANVLTF

J gene: TRBJ2-3
clone size: NA
CDR3 length: 16
D gene: TRBD1
V gene: TRBV14
CDR3 DNA: TGTGCCAGCAGCCATACCCGGGACAGAGCCACAGATACGCAGTATTTT
CDR3 protein: CASSHTRDRATDTQYF

J gene: TRBJ1-1
clone size: NA
CDR3 length: 13
D gene: NA
V gene: TRBV5-4
CDR3 DNA: TGTGCCAGCAGCCGCGACAGGAACACTGAAGCTTTCTTT
CDR3 protein: CASSRDRNTEAFF

J gene: TRBJ2-7
clone size: NA
CDR3 length: 15
D gene: NA
V gene: TRBV13
CDR3 DNA: TGTGCCAGCAGCTTACGGACGGGGCTCTCCTACGAGCAGTACTTC
CDR3 protein: CASSLRTGLSYEQYF

J gene: TRBJ2-1
clone size: NA
CDR3 length: 13
D gene: TRBD2
V gene: TRBV11-2
CDR3 DNA: TGTGCCAGCAGCTTAAGTCGGGGGGATGAGCAGTTCTTC
CDR3 protein: CASSLSRGDEQFF

J gene: TRBJ2-2
clone size: NA
CDR3 length: 14
D gene: TRBD1
V gene: TRBV2
CDR3 DNA: TGTGCCAGCATCTTCGACAGGGTAACCGGGGAGCTGTTTTTT
CDR3 protein: CASIFDRVTGELFF

J gene: TRBJ2-7
clone size: NA
CDR3 length: 15
D gene: TRBD2
V gene: TRBV27
CDR3 DNA: TGTGCCAGCAGTCCCCTAGGAAGCGGGAGTTACGAGCAGTACTTC
CDR3 protein: CASSPLGSGSYEQYF

J gene: TRBJ2-1
clone size: NA
CDR3 length: 14
D gene: TRBD2
V gene: TRBV6-5
CDR3 DNA: TGTGCCAGCAGTTACTCTTTAGCGGGAGGAGAGCAGTTCTTC
CDR3 protein: CASSYSLAGGEQFF

J gene: TRBJ1-2
clone size: NA
CDR3 length: 14
D gene: TRBD1
V gene: TRBV23-1
CDR3 DNA: TGCGCCAGCAGTCACCCCGGGACAGACTATGGCTACACCTTC
CDR3 protein: CASSHPGTDYGYTF

J gene: TRBJ2-1
clone size: once
CDR3 length: 15
D gene: TRBD1
V gene: TRBV27
CDR3 DNA: TGTGCCAGCAGTTTCCGGGACAGGGGGGTTAATGAGCAGTTCTTC
CDR3 protein: CASSFRDRGVNEQFF

J gene: TRBJ1-5
clone size: once
CDR3 length: 14
D gene: TRBD1
V gene: TRBV7-2
CDR3 DNA: TGTGCCAGCAGCTTGTCGACAGGGAATCAGCCCCAGCATTTT
CDR3 protein: CASSLSTGNQPQHF

J gene: TRBJ2-3
clone size: NA
CDR3 length: 16
D gene: NA
V gene: TRBV5-1
CDR3 DNA: TGCGCCAGCAGCTTGGTCTCAGGGCCTAGCACAGATACGCAGTATTTT
CDR3 protein: CASSLVSGPSTDTQYF

J gene: TRBJ1-2
clone size: NA
CDR3 length: 13
D gene: NA
V gene: TRBV29-1
CDR3 DNA: TGCAGCGGGTTCCAGTTAGCTAACTATGGCTACACCTTC
CDR3 protein: CSGFQLANYGYTF

J gene: TRBJ1-2
clone size: NA
CDR3 length: 15
D gene: NA
V gene: TRBV6-5
CDR3 DNA: TGTGCCAGCAGTTCCGCGGGACAACGGATCTATGGCTACACCTTC
CDR3 protein: CASSSAGQRIYGYTF

J gene: TRBJ1-2
clone size: NA
CDR3 length: 16
D gene: NA
V gene: TRBV5-1
CDR3 DNA: TGCGCCAGCAGCTTGGCCTTCTCGCAACCTAACTATGGCTACACCTTC
CDR3 protein: CASSLAFSQPNYGYTF

J gene: TRBJ2-6
clone size: NA
CDR3 length: 18
D gene: TRBD2
V gene: TRBV9
CDR3 DNA: TGTGCCAGCAGCGGAACTAGCGGGGGGGCCTCTGGGGCCAACGTCCTGACTTTC
CDR3 protein: CASSGTSGGASGANVLTF

J gene: TRBJ1-6
clone size: NA
CDR3 length: 13
D gene: NA
V gene: TRBV15
CDR3 DNA: TGTGCCACCAGCAGAGATCTTTGGGAACCCCTCCACTTT
CDR3 protein: CATSRDLWEPLHF

J gene: TRBJ2-1
clone size: NA
CDR3 length: 14
D gene: TRBD2
V gene: TRBV2
CDR3 DNA: TGTGCCAGCAGTGGGACTAGCGGTTACAATGAGCAGTTCTTC
CDR3 protein: CASSGTSGYNEQFF

J gene: TRBJ1-4
clone size: NA
CDR3 length: 15
D gene: TRBD1
V gene: TRBV6-1
CDR3 DNA: TGTGCCAGCAGTGTAGCAGGGACAGGAATTGAAAAACTGTTTTTT
CDR3 protein: CASSVAGTGIEKLFF

J gene: TRBJ2-7
clone size: NA
CDR3 length: 16
D gene: NA
V gene: TRBV7-2
CDR3 DNA: TGTGCCAGCAGCTTAATAGGTCCTCCTATAACCTACGAGCAGTACTTC
CDR3 protein: CASSLIGPPITYEQYF

J gene: TRBJ2-3
clone size: NA
CDR3 length: 18
D gene: TRBD2
V gene: TRBV19
CDR3 DNA: TGTGCCAGTAGTATCGACCCCCCACTAGCGGGGACCACAGATACGCAGTATTTT
CDR3 protein: CASSIDPPLAGTTDTQYF

J gene: TRBJ1-2
clone size: NA
CDR3 length: 15
D gene: TRBD1
V gene: TRBV19
CDR3 DNA: TGTGCCAGTAGTATCGGACAGGGACCTAACTATGGCTACACCTTC
CDR3 protein: CASSIGQGPNYGYTF

J gene: TRBJ1-6
clone size: NA
CDR3 length: 17
D gene: NA
V gene: TRBV28
CDR3 DNA: TGTGCCAGCAGTTTGACCCCCCCGGGGGGGGTGAATTCACCCCTCCACTTT
CDR3 protein: CASSLTPPGGVNSPLHF

J gene: TRBJ1-2
clone size: NA
CDR3 length: 14
D gene: NA
V gene: TRBV5-6
CDR3 DNA: TGTGCCAGCAGCCTTCGCAGCCCCAACTATGGCTACACCTTC
CDR3 protein: CASSLRSPNYGYTF

J gene: TRBJ1-3
clone size: NA
CDR3 length: 13
D gene: NA
V gene: TRBV30
CDR3 DNA: TGTGCCTGGCCTGGGGGGACTGGAAACACCATATATTTT
CDR3 protein: CAWPGGTGNTIYF

J gene: TRBJ1-3
clone size: NA
CDR3 length: 14
D gene: NA
V gene: TRBV10-3
CDR3 DNA: TGTGCCATCTCTGGGGCCAACTCTGGAAACACCATATATTTT
CDR3 protein: CAISGANSGNTIYF

J gene: TRBJ2-2
clone size: NA
CDR3 length: 16
D gene: TRBD1
V gene: TRBV7-6
CDR3 DNA: TGTGCCAGCAGCGGACGGACAGGTCCCACGGGGGGGGAGCTGTTTTTT
CDR3 protein: CASSGRTGPTGGELFF